The 20 T cell receptor beta chains given below trace back to one sample, sequenced in a study of beta chain features in type 1 diabetes. Every isolated RNA sample was fully reverse transcribed, so sequencing captured expressed TCRB transcripts. This table comes from immunoSEQ multiplex PCR, and its TCRdb copy is limited to in-frame clones, with some not included. The sample contains 310,000 or so clones, 9.5% to 11% of which appear only once. Sequencing input: naive CD4+ T cells from blood. These receptors all stem from a woman aged 25 to 39 in good health.

The chain couples TRBV7-9 to TRBJ2-3; D might be TRBD1 (5 bases). Trimming shortened V by 5 bases and J by 3 bases, and 24 bases separated the two germline ends. CDR1 is SEHNR, CDR2 FQNEAQ, per germline (reference sequence). The CDR3 covers 18 residues. For the CDR3, the DNA is TGTGCCAGCAGCATACGCCGACAGTCACACACCCGGACAGATACGCAGTATTTT. This codes for CASSIRRQSHTRTDTQYF.

The J gene is TRBJ2-5, the V gene TRBV5-1; D ambiguous. With 1 base removed from V and 1 base from J, the gap between germline ends came to 8 bases. This CDR3 is built from 14 residues. CDR1 and CDR2 (germline): SGHRS, YFSETQ. CDR3 sequence: CASSLTAPQETQYF. As DNA, the CDR3 is TGCGCCAGCAGCTTGACCGCGCCCCAAGAGACCCAGTACTTC.

The rearrangement joins TRBV30 to TRBJ2-1, with 12 bases lining up with TRBD1. Per germline, CDR1 GTSNPN and CDR2 SVGIG (reference sequence). V gave up 1 base and J gave up 7 bases; unmatched junction bases: 14. This CDR3 contains 18 residues. The CDR3 DNA reads as TGTGCCTGGAGTGGGGACAGGGGGCGGGAGGGTGGAGGGAATGAGCAGTTCTTC. Translated: CAWSGDRGREGGGNEQFF.

The table lists this clone with a few counts. V usage is TRBV27 and J usage is TRBJ2-5; TRBD2 agrees at 8 bases. Germline V CDR1 and CDR2: MNHEY, SMNVEV (reference sequence). The CDR3 has 12 amino acids. With V trimmed by 6 bases and J by 4 bases, 1 base remained unmatched. In nucleotides, the CDR3 is TGTGCCAGCAGCCGGGGGGGAGAGACCCAGTACTTC. It encodes CASSRGGETQYF.

The chain carries TRBV7-2 and TRBJ1-4, with 7 bases that match TRBD1. V trimming: 5 bases; J trimming: 8 bases; junction bases outside the gene matches: 11. Per the germline V gene, CDR1 is SGHTA and CDR2 is FQGNSA. This CDR3 comprises 15 residues. CDR3 in amino acids: CASSTQGQSGEKLFF. As DNA, the CDR3 is TGTGCCAGCAGCACACAGGGGCAGTCTGGGGAAAAACTGTTTTTT.

This clone was detected a few times. The chain recombines TRBV29-1 with TRBJ2-7, with D tentatively TRBD2 (6 bases). The length of the CDR3 is 14 residues. Trimming removed 6 bases at V and 2 bases at J, with 17 bases between. Germline V gene lookup returns CDR1 SQVTM and CDR2 ANQGSEA. The CDR3 is CSVTSGTPTYEQYF. The CDR3 nucleotides read TGCAGCGTGACTTCCGGGACTCCTACCTACGAGCAGTACTTC.

The chain is built from TRBV4-3 and TRBJ2-1; 8 bases fit TRBD2. The CDR3 contains 18 residues. CDR1 LGHNA and CDR2 YSLEER come from the germline V gene. The J segment lost 1 base and the V segment lost 0 bases, leaving 8 bases of the junction unmatched. The DNA of the CDR3 is TGCGCCAGCAGCCAAGATTGGGGGAGCGGGAGTTCCTACAATGAGCAGTTCTTC. It is translated as CASSQDWGSGSSYNEQFF.

The rearrangement links TRBV6-1 to TRBJ2-7; maybe TRBD2 (6 bases). V shed 6 bases and J shed 1 base, with 13 bases lying between them. Looked up from germline, CDR1 is MNHNS and CDR2 is SASEGT. The CDR3 has 14 residues. The CDR3 DNA reads as TGTGCCAGCAGAACCGGGACTGTTTCCTACGAGCAGTACTTC. It is translated as CASRTGTVSYEQYF.

The chain employs TRBV7-9 and TRBJ1-2, with 7 bases aligning to TRBD1. Germline assignment: CDR1 SEHNR and CDR2 FQNEAQ (reference sequence). Trimming removed 3 bases from V and 0 bases from J; junction bases left unmatched: 7. The CDR3 has 16 residues. This chain's CDR3 is CASSFRGTEANYGYTF. In nucleotides, the CDR3 is TGTGCCAGCAGCTTCAGAGGGACAGAAGCTAACTATGGCTACACCTTC.

This clone has only a few counts. The V gene is TRBV7-9, the J gene TRBJ1-4, with D unresolved. Trimming removed 3 bases at V and 8 bases at J, with 10 bases between. The germline V gene encodes CDR1 SEHNR and CDR2 FQNEAQ (reference sequence). The CDR3 length is 13 residues. The chain's CDR3 is CASSFSKEEKLFF. CDR3 coding DNA: TGTGCCAGCAGCTTTTCTAAGGAGGAAAAACTGTTTTTT.

This chain uses TRBV9 with TRBJ2-1, with 13 positions matching TRBD2. With 1 base clipped from V and 8 bases from J, the junction kept 12 bases outside the gene matches. The CDR3 is made up of 18 amino acids. Per germline, CDR1 SGDLS and CDR2 YYNGEE. The CDR3 protein is CASSVTQGLAGPGDEQFF. The CDR3, as DNA: TGTGCCAGCAGCGTAACCCAGGGACTAGCGGGACCTGGTGATGAGCAGTTCTTC.

The table lists this clone with a few counts. The rearrangement joins TRBV5-4 to TRBJ2-3; 10 bases match TRBD2. CDR1 and CDR2 from the germline V gene are SGHNT and YYREEE (reference sequence). This CDR3 has 13 amino acids. Trimming took 6 bases from V and 3 from J; bases not matched to a gene: 1. The CDR3 protein is CASKLAGTDTQYF. The CDR3 nucleotides are TGTGCCAGCAAACTAGCGGGAACAGATACGCAGTATTTT. The full variable domain, completed using reference TRBV5-4 and TRBJ2-3, is ETGVTQSPTHLIKTRGQQVTLRCSSQSGHNTVSWYQQALGQGPQFIFQYYREEENGRGNFPPRFSGLQFPNYSSELNVNALELDDSALYLCASKLAGTDTQYFGPGTRLTVL.

This clone was observed a few times. This chain joins TRBV4-3 and TRBJ2-1; no clear D. Deletions cut 6 bases from V and 4 bases from J, with 13 bases between. Germline CDR1 and CDR2: LGHNA and YSLEER. This CDR3 is 14 amino acids long. The CDR3 bases are TGCGCCAGCAGTAACTACCTGGAGTACAATGAGCAGTTCTTC. Translating it yields CASSNYLEYNEQFF.

This clone has more than one count but fewer than ten. The V and J genes are TRBV29-1 and TRBJ1-1; 11 bases fit TRBD1. The V gene end was trimmed by 5 bases and the J gene end by 3 bases; junction bases not matched to a gene: 8. There are 15 residues in the CDR3. Germline loops: CDR1 SQVTM, CDR2 ANQGSEA. Here the CDR3 DNA reads TGCAGCGTTCTGGGACAGGGGGGTGGGTACACTGAAGCTTTCTTT. Translation: CSVLGQGGGYTEAFF.

The chain links TRBV7-3 to TRBJ2-1, with no clear D. The CDR3 extends over 12 amino acids. Germline V CDR1 and CDR2: SGHTA, FQGTGA. Trimming removed 2 bases at V and 7 bases at J, with 6 bases between. Here the CDR3 DNA reads TGTGCCAGCAGCTTAGTAGAGAATGAGCAGTTCTTC. Translation gives CASSLVENEQFF.

V gene TRBV30 combines with J gene TRBJ2-6, with 11 bases identical to TRBD2. V shed 0 bases, J shed 0 bases, and the junction held 7 bases outside the gene matches. Germline CDR1 is GTSNPN and CDR2 is SVGIG (reference sequence). The CDR3 is made up of 19 amino acids. The CDR3 nucleotides are TGTGCCTGGAGTGTACTTAGCGGGAGGGCCCGCTCTGGGGCCAACGTCCTGACTTTC. Translating it yields CAWSVLSGRARSGANVLTF.

This sequence joins TRBV19 and TRBJ2-7, with 11 bases that match TRBD2. Trimming cost V 3 bases and J 5 bases; bases outside gene matches: 9. CDR3 size: 16 residues. Germline V lookup: CDR1 LNHDA, CDR2 SQIVND (reference sequence). This CDR3 reads CASSIVLAGARDEQYF. CDR3 nucleotides: TGTGCCAGTAGTATTGTACTAGCGGGAGCGAGGGACGAGCAGTACTTC. Full variable domain (outside the CDR3, taken from reference TRBV19 and TRBJ2-7): DGGITQSPKYLFRKEGQNVTLSCEQNLNHDAMYWYRQDPGQGLRLIYYSQIVNDFQKGDIAEGYSVSREKKESFPLTVTSAQKNPTAFYLCASSIVLAGARDEQYFGPGTRLTVT.

This chain's CDR3 is CASSRLGDNTDTQYF. DNA of the CDR3: TGCGCCAGCAGCCGCCTCGGCGACAACACAGATACGCAGTATTTT. The chain carries TRBV4-3 and TRBJ2-3, with D uncertain. This CDR3 has 15 residues. V was shortened by 4 bases and J by 2 bases, with 13 bases between the two germline ends. Germline assignment: CDR1 LGHNA and CDR2 YSLEER.

This clone was detected a few times. The chain joins TRBV7-9 to TRBJ1-5; 7 bases agree with TRBD1. Germline CDR1 reads SEHNR; CDR2 reads FQNEAQ (reference sequence). The ends lost 2 bases at V and 5 bases at J; junction bases unmatched: 3. CDR3 size: 14 residues. CDR3 amino acids: CASSLQGEDQPQHF. The DNA for the CDR3 is TGTGCCAGCAGCTTACAGGGGGAGGATCAGCCCCAGCATTTT.

The chain couples TRBV28 to TRBJ1-1; D unclear. V was shortened by 6 bases and J by 5 bases, with 10 bases between the two germline ends. Germline V lookup: CDR1 MDHEN, CDR2 SYDVKM. There are 12 residues in the CDR3. The CDR3 DNA sequence: TGTGCCAGCAGCCCCCGAGGGACTGAAGCTTTCTTT. Its protein product is CASSPRGTEAFF.